This T cell receptor beta chain was recorded in a study of T cell clonality in common variable immunodeficiency. This clone has ten or more counts. Its antigen is currently unknown. The CDR3 goes on 3 residues after the read ends, and that part is filled in from the germline J gene. V lost 4 bases to trimming and J lost 4 bases; unmatched junction nucleotides: 10. The CDR3 consists of 17 residues. General study results and limits: In common variable immunodeficiency, TCR beta chains reportedly carried fewer deletions and N-nucleotide insertions. Patient heterogeneity in the CVID cohort limited correlations between repertoire features and clinical complications.

Clones were read by immunoSEQ multiplex PCR, and TCRdb kept only the in-frame ones, dropping some. Altogether about 26,000 clones were found in the sample, and no singletons occur. Sequenced input: peripheral blood mononuclear cells. This chain joins TRBV12-3 or TRBV12-4 and TRBJ2-3; TRBD2 matches at 11 bases. This sequence was found in a human donor with common variable immunodeficiency. CDR3: CASSSTLTSGSSDTQYF. The covered CDR3 bases are TGTGCCAGCAGTTCAACACTTACTAGCGGGAGTTCAGATACG.